This TCR beta chain was sequenced during a study of T cell repertoires in cytomegalovirus infection. The length of the CDR3 is 15 residues. CDR1 and CDR2 (germline): SGHVS, FNYEAQ. This clonotype was observed a single time. Antigen specificity is unknown. Mismatch with germline at one junction end may stem from a read error. MiXCR, applied by TCRdb to the reads, yields one record per CDR3 protein. The sample consists of approximately 1,000,000 distinct CDR3 sequences, less than 40% of them appearing once. Sequencing was performed on cultured CD8+ T cells from PBMCs, taken from culture after CMV antigen stimulation. The chain links TRBV7-6 to TRBJ2-1; 7 bases agree with TRBD1. The clonotype originates from a human donor in good health (CMV status not recorded). Some clones in this sample may be carry-over from other donors' samples. CDR3 DNA: TGTGCCTGCAGCTTAGGGGGCGACTCCTACAATGAGCAGTTCTTC. This sequence encodes CACSLGGDSYNEQFF.